A selection of T cell receptor beta chains follows, all from one sample in a study of cytomegalovirus exposure and HLA in healthy donors. The repertoire was sequenced with immunoSEQ multiplex PCR; TCRdb's copy has only in-frame clones and lacks some. This table has some 140,000 clones, around 77% appearing once. The source material was PBMCs. Receptors originate from a woman aged 55-69 years in good health and CMV-seronegative. The CDR3 runs from the conserved cysteine through the conserved F or W. Fields, in order: J gene, V gene, D gene, clone size, CDR3 protein, CDR3 DNA. D genes are given only for firm matches. Clone size is not always given. Where it is, it says once, few, many or a class for expanded clones.

TRBJ1-4 TRBV5-6 TRBD1 . CASRTTGAATNEKLFF TGTGCCAGCAGGACTACAGGGGCCGCAACTAATGAAAAACTGTTTTTT
TRBJ1-1 TRBV5-1 TRBD1 . CASSSYRDRGGNTEAFF TGCGCCAGCAGCTCCTACCGGGACAGGGGAGGGAACACTGAAGCTTTCTTT
TRBJ2-3 TRBV6-1 . . CASSNPSALSQYF TGTGCCAGCAGTAACCCTAGCGCTCTTTCGCAGTATTTT
TRBJ2-1 TRBV7-3 . . CSSSLRPAGSSYNEQFF TGTTCCAGCAGCTTACGGCCGGCGGGGAGCTCCTACAATGAGCAGTTCTTC
TRBJ2-7 TRBV28 TRBD1 . CASSPTGTGLYEQYF TGTGCCAGCAGTCCAACCGGGACAGGGTTATACGAGCAGTACTTC
TRBJ1-1 TRBV27 . . CASSSHSQINTEAFF TGTGCCAGCAGTTCACACAGCCAAATAAACACTGAAGCTTTCTTT
TRBJ2-3 TRBV28 . . CASSPGEWGRSTQYF TGTGCCAGCAGTCCGGGTGAGTGGGGGCGCAGTACGCAGTATTTT
TRBJ1-2 TRBV6-1 . . CASSDPRRWESSYGYTF TGTGCCAGCAGTGACCCCCGAAGGTGGGAGAGTTCCTATGGCTACACCTTC
TRBJ2-2 TRBV6-5 . . CASSSWTGELFF TGTGCCAGCAGTTCATGGACAGGGGAGCTGTTTTTT
TRBJ1-2 TRBV19 TRBD1 few CASSDPGTGGYYGYTF TGTGCCAGTAGTGACCCCGGGACAGGGGGATACTATGGCTACACCTTC
TRBJ2-3 TRBV19 . . CASSSQGTTDTQYF TGTGCCAGTAGTTCCCAGGGGACAACAGATACGCAGTATTTT
TRBJ1-4 TRBV7-9 . . CASSPTRVTEKLFF TGTGCCAGCAGCCCCACCCGCGTTACTGAAAAACTGTTTTTT
TRBJ1-2 TRBV7-9 . once CASSLETPRKDGYTF TGTGCCAGCAGCCTTGAGACACCCAGGAAGGATGGCTACACCTTC
TRBJ2-7 TRBV5-1 TRBD1 once CASSADRGANEQYF TGCGCCAGCAGCGCCGACAGGGGAGCAAACGAGCAGTACTTC
TRBJ1-2 TRBV29-1 TRBD1 . CSVAGTVYTF TGCAGCGTGGCCGGGACAGTCTACACCTTC